What follows are 5 T cell receptor beta chains derived from one specimen sequenced in a study of T cells in Graves' hyperthyroidism and ophthalmopathy (dated by TCRdb to 2018 to 2020). Libraries were made using multiplex PCR. This sample was sequenced with an Illumina HiSeq 2000. Amplification of TCR beta CDR3 regions was carried out from RNA transcripts. The first round of RT-PCR for the TCR CDR3 was performed with the HTBI primer set and the Qiagen OneStep RT-PCR kit. Starting from the raw public reads, TCRdb applied fastp trimming at Q25, assembled clones with MiXCR and retained in-frame beta chains. Rows with a matching CDR3 protein are joined into one entry that keeps the most common DNA and genes. This sample comprises 500,000 to 550,000 distinct CDR3 sequences, less than 25% of them detected only once. The ten largest clones capture 26% of the sample. The sequencing input was blood. Source of these receptors: a man aged 18 to 29 with Graves' hyperthyroidism.

At least ten counts were recorded for this clonotype. The J gene is TRBJ1-3, the V gene TRBV7-8; 7 nucleotides line up with TRBD1. Germline V gene sequence: CDR1 SGHVS, CDR2 FQNEAQ. V lost 0 bases, J lost 0 bases, and 2 bases stayed unmatched. This CDR3 region has 16 residues. CDR3 sequence (DNA): TGTGCCAGCAGCTTAGCCGGACAGGACTCTGGAAACACCATATATTTT. The encoded protein is CASSLAGQDSGNTIYF. The entire variable domain, with the rest obtained from reference TRBV7-8 and TRBJ1-3, is as follows: GAGVSQSPRYKVAKRGQDVALRCDPISGHVSLFWYQQALGQGPEFLTYFQNEAQLDKSGLPSDRFFAERPEGSVSTLKIQRTQQEDSAVYLCASSLAGQDSGNTIYFGEGSWLTVV.

The chain uses TRBV5-1 and TRBJ1-6; D gene uncertain. The CDR3 totals 13 residues. Germline V lookup: CDR1 SGHRS, CDR2 YFSETQ. Deletions cut 4 bases from V and 9 bases from J, with 11 bases between. The CDR3 here is CASSPLLGSPLHF. CDR3 nucleotide sequence: TGCGCCAGCAGCCCATTACTGGGTTCACCCCTCCACTTT.

This clonotype showed up many times. The chain carries TRBV28 and TRBJ2-6, with D possibly matching TRBD1 (6 bases). This CDR3 is 18 amino acids long. Trimming shortened V by 4 bases and J by 3 bases, and 19 bases separated the two germline ends. Germline V gives CDR1 MDHEN, CDR2 SYDVKM. The CDR3 loop is CASSSPGRRGGGANVLTF. In nucleotides, the CDR3 is TGTGCCAGCAGTTCCCCCGGGCGCAGGGGCGGTGGGGCCAACGTCCTGACTTTC.

This clonotype was seen ten or more times. The genes are TRBV6-1 and TRBJ2-7; 7 bases match TRBD1. The CDR3 is 13 residues long. Trimming took 8 bases from V and 2 from J; bases not matched to a gene: 6. CDR1 and CDR2 (germline): MNHNS, SASEGT. Here the CDR3 DNA reads TGTGCCAGCCTCCGCCAGGGGGCCTACGAGCAGTACTTC. As protein: CASLRQGAYEQYF.

This clonotype was seen only a few times. V is TRBV9 and J is TRBJ2-2, with 11 positions matching TRBD2. There are 19 residues in the CDR3. The trim removed 4 bases at V and 0 bases at J, leaving 11 bases unmatched. Germline V lookup: CDR1 SGDLS, CDR2 YYNGEE. The CDR3 loop is CASSPPGTSGGTNTGELFF. The CDR3 region has the DNA TGTGCCAGCAGCCCCCCGGGAACTAGCGGGGGTACGAACACCGGGGAGCTGTTTTTT.